This section outlines one TCR beta chain sequence together with its context. This sample stems from a study of blood T cell repertoires in COVID-19. In terms of age and location, participants ranged from roughly 18 to 100 years and lived in about 25 US areas. Cohorts were determined from participant-reported clinical history. Symptom resolution, clearance, or two negative PCRs marked donors in Cohort 3 as recovered. Methods used by the authors: The authors estimated nucleated cell counts from reference gene primer amplification. Clones were sequenced by immunoSEQ multiplex PCR, and TCRdb holds only the in-frame ones, with some missing. Clone size and the V and J calls come from that table; the DNA yielded D and trimming. Found here are some 380,000 clones, about 87% of them singletons; the top ten hold 1% to 1.5%. The CDR3 loop spans 13 amino acids. V trimming: 10 bases; J trimming: 5 bases; junction bases outside the gene matches: 8.

The sequence derives from a man aged 25-45 years who had recovered from COVID-19. Sequencing was carried out using PBMCs or T cells enriched from blood (not recorded which). The J gene is TRBJ1-5, the V gene TRBV12-3 or TRBV12-4; TRBD1 agrees at 7 bases. The chain's CDR3 is CATCRDSYQPQHF. For the CDR3, the DNA is TGTGCCACCTGCCGGGACAGCTATCAGCCCCAGCATTTT.